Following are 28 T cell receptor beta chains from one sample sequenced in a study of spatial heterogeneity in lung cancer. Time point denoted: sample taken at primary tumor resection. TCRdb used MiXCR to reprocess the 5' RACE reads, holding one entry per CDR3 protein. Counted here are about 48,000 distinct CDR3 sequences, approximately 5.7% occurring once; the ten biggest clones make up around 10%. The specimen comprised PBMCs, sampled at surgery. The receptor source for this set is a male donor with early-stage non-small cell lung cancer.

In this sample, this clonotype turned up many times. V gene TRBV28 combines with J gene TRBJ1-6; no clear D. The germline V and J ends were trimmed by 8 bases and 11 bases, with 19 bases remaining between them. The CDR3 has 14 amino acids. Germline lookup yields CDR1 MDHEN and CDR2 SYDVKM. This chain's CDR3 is CASQFVGFLTPLHF. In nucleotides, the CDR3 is TGTGCCAGCCAGTTTGTCGGGTTTTTGACACCCCTCCACTTT.

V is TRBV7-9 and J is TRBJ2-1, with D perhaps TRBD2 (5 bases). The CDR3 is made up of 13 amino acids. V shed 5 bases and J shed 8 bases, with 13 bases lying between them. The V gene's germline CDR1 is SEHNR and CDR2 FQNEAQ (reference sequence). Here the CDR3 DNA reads TGTGCCAGCAGCCCCGAGGAGGCCTATGAGCAGTTCTTC. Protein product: CASSPEEAYEQFF.

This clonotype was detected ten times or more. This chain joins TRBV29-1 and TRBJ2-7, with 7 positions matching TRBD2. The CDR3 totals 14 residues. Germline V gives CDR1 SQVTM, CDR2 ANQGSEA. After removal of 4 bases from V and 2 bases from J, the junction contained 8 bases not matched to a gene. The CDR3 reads CSVGAGAGPYEQYF. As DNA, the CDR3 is TGCAGCGTTGGGGCTGGAGCGGGACCCTACGAGCAGTACTTC.

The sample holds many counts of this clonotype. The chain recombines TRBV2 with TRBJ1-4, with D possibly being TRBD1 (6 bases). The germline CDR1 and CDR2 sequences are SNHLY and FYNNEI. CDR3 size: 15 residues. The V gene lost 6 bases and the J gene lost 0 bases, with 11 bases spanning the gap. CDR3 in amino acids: CASRRTVATNEKLFF. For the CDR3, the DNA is TGTGCCAGCAGAAGGACAGTTGCAACTAATGAAAAACTGTTTTTT.

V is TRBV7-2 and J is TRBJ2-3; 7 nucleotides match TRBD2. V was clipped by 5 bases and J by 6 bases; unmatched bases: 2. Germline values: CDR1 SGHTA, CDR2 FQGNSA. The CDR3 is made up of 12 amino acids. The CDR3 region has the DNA TGTGCCAGCAGCGCCGGGAGGGATACGCAGTATTTT. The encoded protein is CASSAGRDTQYF. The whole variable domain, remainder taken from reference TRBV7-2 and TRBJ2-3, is GAGVSQSPSNKVTEKGKDVELRCDPISGHTALYWYRQSLGQGLEFLIYFQGNSAPDKSGLPSDRFSAERTGGSVSTLTIQRTQQEDSAVYLCASSAGRDTQYFGPGTRLTVL.

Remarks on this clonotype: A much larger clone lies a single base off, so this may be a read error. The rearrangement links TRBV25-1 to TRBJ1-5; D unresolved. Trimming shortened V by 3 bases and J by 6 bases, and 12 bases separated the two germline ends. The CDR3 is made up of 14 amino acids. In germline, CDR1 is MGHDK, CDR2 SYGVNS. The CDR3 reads CASSERANIQPQHF. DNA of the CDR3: TGTGCCAGCAGTGAGAGGGCGAACATTCAGCCCCAGCATTTT.

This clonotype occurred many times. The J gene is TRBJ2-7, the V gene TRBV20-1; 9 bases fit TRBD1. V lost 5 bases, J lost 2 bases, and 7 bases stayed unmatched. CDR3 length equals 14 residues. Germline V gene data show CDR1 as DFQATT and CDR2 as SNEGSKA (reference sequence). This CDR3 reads CSADPRDRAYEQYF. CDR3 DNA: TGCAGTGCTGACCCCCGGGACAGGGCCTACGAGCAGTACTTC.

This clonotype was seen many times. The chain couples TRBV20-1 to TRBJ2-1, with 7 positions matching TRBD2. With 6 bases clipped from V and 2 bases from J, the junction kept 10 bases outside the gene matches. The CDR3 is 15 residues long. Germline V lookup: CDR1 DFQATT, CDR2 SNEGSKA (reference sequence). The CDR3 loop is CSALVGGGAYNEQFF. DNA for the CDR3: TGCAGTGCCCTGGTCGGGGGAGGGGCCTACAATGAGCAGTTCTTC.

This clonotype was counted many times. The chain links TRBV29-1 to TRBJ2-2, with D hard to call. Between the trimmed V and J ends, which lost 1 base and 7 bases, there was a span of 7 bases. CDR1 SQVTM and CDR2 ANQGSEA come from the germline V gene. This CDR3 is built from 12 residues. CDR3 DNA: TGCAGCGTTGAAGGGTCCCACGGGGAGCTGTTTTTT. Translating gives CSVEGSHGELFF.

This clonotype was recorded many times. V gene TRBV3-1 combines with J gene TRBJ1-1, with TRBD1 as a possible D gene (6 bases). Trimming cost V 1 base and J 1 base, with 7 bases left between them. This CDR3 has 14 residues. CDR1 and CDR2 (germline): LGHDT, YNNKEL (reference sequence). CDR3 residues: CASSQVQGNTEAFF. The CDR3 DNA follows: TGTGCCAGCAGCCAAGTACAGGGGAACACTGAAGCTTTCTTT. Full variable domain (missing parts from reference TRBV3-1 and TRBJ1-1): DTAVSQTPKYLVTQMGNDKSIKCEQNLGHDTMYWYKQDSKKFLKIMFSYNNKELIINETVPNRFSPKSPDKAHLNLHINSLELGDSAVYFCASSQVQGNTEAFFGQGTRLTVV.

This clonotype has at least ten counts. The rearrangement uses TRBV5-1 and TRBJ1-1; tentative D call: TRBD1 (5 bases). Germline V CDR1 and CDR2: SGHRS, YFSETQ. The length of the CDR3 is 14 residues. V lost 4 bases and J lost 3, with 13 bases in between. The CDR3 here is CASSRDRGDTEAFF. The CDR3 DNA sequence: TGCGCCAGCAGCCGAGACCGGGGGGACACTGAAGCTTTCTTT.

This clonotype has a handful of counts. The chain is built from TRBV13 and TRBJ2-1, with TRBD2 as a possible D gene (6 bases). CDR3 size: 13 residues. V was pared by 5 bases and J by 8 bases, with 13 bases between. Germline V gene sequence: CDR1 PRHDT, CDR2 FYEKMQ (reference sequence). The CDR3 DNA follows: TGTGCCAGCAGCATCCCTAGCGACGATGAGCAGTTCTTC. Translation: CASSIPSDDEQFF.

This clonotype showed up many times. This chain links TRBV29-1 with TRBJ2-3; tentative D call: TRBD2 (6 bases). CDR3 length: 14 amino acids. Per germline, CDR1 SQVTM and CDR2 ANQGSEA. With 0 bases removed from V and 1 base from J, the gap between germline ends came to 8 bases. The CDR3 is CSVEDGRGTDTQYF. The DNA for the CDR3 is TGCAGCGTTGAAGACGGGAGAGGCACAGATACGCAGTATTTT.

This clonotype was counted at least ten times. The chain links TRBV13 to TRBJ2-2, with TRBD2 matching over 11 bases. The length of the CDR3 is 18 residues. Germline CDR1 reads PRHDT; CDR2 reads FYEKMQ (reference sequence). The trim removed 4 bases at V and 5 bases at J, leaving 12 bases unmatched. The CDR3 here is CASSSKKLSGRVTGELFF. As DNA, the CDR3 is TGTGCCAGCAGCTCGAAGAAGCTTAGCGGGAGGGTGACCGGGGAGCTGTTTTTT.

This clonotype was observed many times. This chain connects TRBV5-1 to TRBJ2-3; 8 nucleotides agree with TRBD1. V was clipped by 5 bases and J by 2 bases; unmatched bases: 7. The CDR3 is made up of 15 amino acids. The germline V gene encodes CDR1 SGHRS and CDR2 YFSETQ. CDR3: CASRGQVHSTDTQYF. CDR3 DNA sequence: TGCGCCAGCAGGGGACAGGTCCATTCCACAGATACGCAGTATTTT.

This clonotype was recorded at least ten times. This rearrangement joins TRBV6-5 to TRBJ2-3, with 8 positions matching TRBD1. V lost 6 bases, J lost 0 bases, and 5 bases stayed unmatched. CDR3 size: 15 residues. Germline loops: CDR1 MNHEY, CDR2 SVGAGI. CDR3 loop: CASSQTGGSTDTQYF. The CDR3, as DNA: TGTGCCAGCAGCCAAACAGGGGGAAGCACAGATACGCAGTATTTT.

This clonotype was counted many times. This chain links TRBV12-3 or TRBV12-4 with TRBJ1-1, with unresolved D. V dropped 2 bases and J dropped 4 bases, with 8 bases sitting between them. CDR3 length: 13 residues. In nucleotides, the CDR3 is TGTGCCAGCAGTTTAAAGGAGACCACTGAAGCTTTCTTT. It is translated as CASSLKETTEAFF.

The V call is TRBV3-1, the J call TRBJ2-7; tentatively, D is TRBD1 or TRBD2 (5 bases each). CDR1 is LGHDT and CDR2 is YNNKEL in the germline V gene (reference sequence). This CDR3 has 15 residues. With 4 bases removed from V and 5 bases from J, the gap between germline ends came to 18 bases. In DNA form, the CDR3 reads TGTGCCAGCAGCCGCCGGGGCCTAAATCGGGACGAGCAGTACTTC. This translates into CASSRRGLNRDEQYF.

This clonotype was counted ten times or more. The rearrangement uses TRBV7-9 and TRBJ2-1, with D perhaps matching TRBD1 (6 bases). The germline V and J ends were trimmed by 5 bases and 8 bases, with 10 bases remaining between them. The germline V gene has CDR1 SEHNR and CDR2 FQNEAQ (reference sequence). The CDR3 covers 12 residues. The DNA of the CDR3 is TGTGCCAGCAGCAAACAGGGTGATGAGCAGTTCTTC. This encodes CASSKQGDEQFF.

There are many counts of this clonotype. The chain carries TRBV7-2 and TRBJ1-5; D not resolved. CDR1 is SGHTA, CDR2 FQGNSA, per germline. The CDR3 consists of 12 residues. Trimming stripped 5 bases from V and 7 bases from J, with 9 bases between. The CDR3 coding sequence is TGTGCCAGCAGCGTTTTGGAACAGCCCCAGCATTTT. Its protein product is CASSVLEQPQHF.

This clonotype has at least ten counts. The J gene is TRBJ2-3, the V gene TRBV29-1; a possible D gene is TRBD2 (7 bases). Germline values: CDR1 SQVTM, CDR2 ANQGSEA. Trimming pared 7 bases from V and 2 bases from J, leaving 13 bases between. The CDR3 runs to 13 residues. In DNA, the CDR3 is TGCAGCGCTGGGGGGGGCCCCACAGATACGCAGTATTTT. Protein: CSAGGGPTDTQYF.

This CDR3 reads CASSLGAGIRQPQHF. The CDR3 DNA reads TGTGCCAGCAGTTTGGGGGCGGGGATCAGACAGCCCCAGCATTTT. This chain links TRBV28 with TRBJ1-5; the D gene is possibly TRBD1 (6 bases). The CDR3 loop spans 15 amino acids. Looked up from germline, CDR1 is MDHEN and CDR2 is SYDVKM. The germline V and J ends were trimmed by 3 bases and 7 bases, with 16 bases remaining between them. The full variable domain, in which reference TRBV28 and TRBJ1-5 provide the parts outside the CDR3, is DVKVTQSSRYLVKRTGEKVFLECVQDMDHENMFWYRQDPGLGLRLIYFSYDVKMKEKGDIPEGYSVSREKKERFSLILESASTNQTSMYLCASSLGAGIRQPQHFGDGTRLSIL.

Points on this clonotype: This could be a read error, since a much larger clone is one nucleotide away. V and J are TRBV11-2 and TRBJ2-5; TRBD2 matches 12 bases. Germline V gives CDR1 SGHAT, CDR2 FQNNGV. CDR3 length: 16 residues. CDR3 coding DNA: TGTGCCGGCAGCCTAGGGACTAGCGGGCCTCAAGAGACCCAGTACTTC. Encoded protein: CAGSLGTSGPQETQYF. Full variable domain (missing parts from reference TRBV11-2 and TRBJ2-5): EAGVAQSPRYKIIEKRQSVAFWCNPISGHATLYWYQQILGQGPKLLIQFQNNGVVDDSQLPKDRFSAERLKGVDSTLKIQPAKLEDSAVYLCAGSLGTSGPQETQYFGPGTRLLVL.

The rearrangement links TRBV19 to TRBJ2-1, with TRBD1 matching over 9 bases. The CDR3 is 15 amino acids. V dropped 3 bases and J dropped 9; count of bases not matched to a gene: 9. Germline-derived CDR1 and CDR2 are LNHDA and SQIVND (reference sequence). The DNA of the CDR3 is TGTGCCAGTAGTATGGCGGGACAGGGTACGACTGAGCAGTTCTTC. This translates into CASSMAGQGTTEQFF.

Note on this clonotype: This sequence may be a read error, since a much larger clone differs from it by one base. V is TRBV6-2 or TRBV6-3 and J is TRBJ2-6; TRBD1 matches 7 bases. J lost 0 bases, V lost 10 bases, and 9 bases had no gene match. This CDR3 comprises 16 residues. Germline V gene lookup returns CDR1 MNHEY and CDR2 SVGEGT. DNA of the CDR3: TGTGCCAACAGAGACAGGGAATACTCTGGGGCCAACGTCCTGACTTTC. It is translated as CANRDREYSGANVLTF.

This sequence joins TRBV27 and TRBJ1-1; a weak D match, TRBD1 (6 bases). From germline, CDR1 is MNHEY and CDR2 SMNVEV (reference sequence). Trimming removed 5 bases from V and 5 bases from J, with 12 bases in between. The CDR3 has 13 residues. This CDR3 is CASSRQVWTEAFF. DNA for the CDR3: TGTGCCAGCAGTCGACAGGTTTGGACTGAAGCTTTCTTT.

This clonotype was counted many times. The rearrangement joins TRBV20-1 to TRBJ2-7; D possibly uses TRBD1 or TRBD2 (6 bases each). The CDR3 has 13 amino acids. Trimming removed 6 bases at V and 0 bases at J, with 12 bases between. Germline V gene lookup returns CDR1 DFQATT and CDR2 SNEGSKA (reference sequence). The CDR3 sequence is CSAIPGASYEQYF. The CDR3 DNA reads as TGCAGTGCAATCCCGGGGGCCTCCTACGAGCAGTACTTC.

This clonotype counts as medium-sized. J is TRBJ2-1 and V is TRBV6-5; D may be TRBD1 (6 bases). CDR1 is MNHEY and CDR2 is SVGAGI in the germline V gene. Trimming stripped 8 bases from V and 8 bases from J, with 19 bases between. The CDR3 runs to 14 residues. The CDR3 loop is CASSRGPFIYEQFF. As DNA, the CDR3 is TGTGCCAGCTCCAGGGGACCGTTTATCTATGAGCAGTTCTTC.